The 19 T cell receptor beta chains below come from one sample, sequenced in a study of T cell repertoires in cytomegalovirus infection. TCRdb reanalysed the reads using MiXCR and keeps one entry per CDR3 protein. The table records roughly 990,000 distinct CDR3 sequences, around 32% of them present only once. Antigen specificity for these receptors is unknown. Here the sequenced sample was cultured CD8+ T cells from PBMCs, taken from culture after CMV antigen stimulation. The receptors were gathered from a human donor in good health (CMV status not recorded). Some clones in this sample may be carry-over from other donors' samples.

V usage is TRBV2 and J usage is TRBJ1-1; the match to TRBD1 covers 7 bases. Trimming took 3 bases from V and 9 from J; bases not matched to a gene: 7. The V gene's germline CDR1 is SNHLY and CDR2 FYNNEI. The CDR3 loop spans 13 amino acids. CDR3 residues: CASSERGGRQAFF. The CDR3 coding sequence is TGTGCCAGCAGTGAGAGAGGGGGCAGGCAAGCTTTCTTT.

The chain links TRBV7-6 to TRBJ2-7; D may be TRBD1 (6 bases). V lost 1 base and J 6 bases, leaving 19 bases between the germline ends. Looked up from germline, CDR1 is SGHVS and CDR2 is FNYEAQ. The CDR3 loop spans 16 amino acids. The CDR3 sequence is CASSLEMAGAQSEQYV. The CDR3 nucleotides are TGTGCCAGCAGCTTAGAAATGGCAGGGGCGCAGAGCGAGCAGTACGTC.

This clonotype was seen more than once but under ten times. V gene TRBV27 combines with J gene TRBJ1-2, with D possibly matching TRBD1 (6 bases). The V end lost 6 bases, the J end lost 5 bases, and 10 bases lay between the germline ends. The CDR3 spans 12 residues. The germline gives CDR1 MNHEY, CDR2 SMNVEV (reference sequence). The CDR3 loop is CASRQGLYGYTF. For the CDR3, the DNA is TGTGCCAGCAGGCAGGGGCTATATGGCTACACCTTC.

The gene calls are TRBV7-6 and TRBJ2-5, with D tentatively TRBD1 or TRBD2 (5 bases each). The V gene's germline CDR1 is SGHVS and CDR2 FNYEAQ. The CDR3 contains 15 residues. The V end was cut by 1 base, the J end by 1 base, with 10 bases between. CDR3 sequence: CASSLGKRGQETQYF. CDR3 nucleotides: TGTGCCAGCAGCTTAGGGAAGAGGGGCCAAGAGACCCAGTACTTC.

This clonotype was observed at least ten times. This chain connects TRBV7-8 to TRBJ1-5; D uncertain. Trimming stripped 3 bases from V and 2 bases from J, with 8 bases between. Per germline, CDR1 SGHVS and CDR2 FQNEAQ. The CDR3 has 14 amino acids. CDR3 nucleotides: TGTGCCAGCAGCTTGTCTGGGCGCAATCAGCCCCAGCATTTT. It is translated as CASSLSGRNQPQHF.

V is TRBV27 and J is TRBJ2-3, with D perhaps matching TRBD1 or TRBD2 (5 bases each). The germline CDR1 and CDR2 sequences are MNHEY and SMNVEV (reference sequence). V was trimmed by 6 bases and J by 0 bases, leaving 7 bases between them. This CDR3 contains 13 residues. The CDR3 DNA is TGTGCCAGCAGGGGACCAAGCACAGATACGCAGTATTTT. Protein sequence: CASRGPSTDTQYF.

This clonotype was seen at least ten times. The chain joins TRBV7-6 to TRBJ2-1; the match to TRBD2 covers 12 bases. The CDR3 consists of 20 residues. The germline gives CDR1 SGHVS, CDR2 FNYEAQ. With V trimmed by 0 bases and J by 4 bases, 13 bases remained unmatched. CDR3 coding DNA: TGTGCCAGCAGCTTAGCAGCTAGCGGGGGGGCCGCAACCCGTTACAATGAGCAGTTCTTC. Amino acid sequence: CASSLAASGGAATRYNEQFF.

The chain employs TRBV6-2 or TRBV6-3 and TRBJ2-7; 9 bases agree with TRBD1. CDR1 is MNHEY, CDR2 SVGEGT, per germline. There are 15 residues in the CDR3. With 2 bases clipped from V and 2 bases from J, the junction kept 4 bases outside the gene matches. The CDR3 nucleotides are TGTGCCAGCAGTTACCCAGGACAGGGGACCTACGAGCAGTACGTC. Translating it yields CASSYPGQGTYEQYV.

The chain is built from TRBV28 and TRBJ2-2; possible D gene TRBD1, 6 bases. Germline CDR1 reads MDHEN; CDR2 reads SYDVKM. V lost 7 bases, J lost 5 bases, and 14 bases lay in between. This CDR3 region has 14 residues. The CDR3 sequence: CASTIGRGTGELFF. Here the CDR3 DNA reads TGTGCCAGCACCATTGGCAGGGGAACCGGGGAGCTGTTTTTT.

Ten or more counts support this clonotype. The chain carries TRBV7-9 and TRBJ1-2; TRBD1 aligns across 8 bases. CDR3 size: 15 residues. V was clipped by 4 bases and J by 7 bases; unmatched bases: 11. Germline V gene lookup returns CDR1 SEHNR and CDR2 FQNEAQ (reference sequence). The chain's CDR3 is CASSSGGQAKGGYTF. CDR3 nucleotides: TGTGCCAGCAGCTCGGGGGGACAGGCCAAAGGTGGCTACACCTTC.

CDR3 in amino acids: CASSPHRVGVSNEQFF. Written as DNA, the CDR3 is TGTGCCAGCAGCCCCCACAGGGTAGGGGTGAGCAATGAGCAGTTCTTC. V gene TRBV7-2 combines with J gene TRBJ2-1; D is perhaps TRBD1 (6 bases). The V end lost 5 bases, the J end lost 6 bases, and 20 bases lay between the germline ends. The germline V gene encodes CDR1 SGHTA and CDR2 FQGNSA. The CDR3 is 16 amino acids.

This clonotype has ten or more counts. CDR3 protein: CASSPSIVGEQYF. The CDR3 DNA follows: TGTGCCAGCAGCCCCTCCATAGTTGGGGAGCAGTACTTC. V is TRBV7-2 and J is TRBJ2-7; D remains ambiguous. There are 13 residues in the CDR3. V lost 5 bases and J lost 7, with 15 bases in between. In germline, CDR1 is SGHTA, CDR2 FQGNSA.

This chain joins TRBV3-1 and TRBJ1-1; 7 bases map to TRBD1. The germline CDR1 and CDR2 sequences are LGHDT and YNNKEL (reference sequence). J lost 5 bases, V lost 3 bases, and 18 bases had no gene match. The CDR3 has 18 amino acids. For the CDR3, the DNA is TGTGCCAGCAGCCAGGGAGGGAGGGGGCCGTTCAGCTCGACTGAAGCTTTCTTT. This translates into CASSQGGRGPFSSTEAFF.

A note on this clonotype: This may arise from a read error, as a much more abundant clone is one base away. Here the CDR3 DNA reads TGTGCCAGCGGGCCCGGGACAGTTAACGCCGGGGAGCTGTTTTTT. Translation: CASGPGTVNAGELFF. V usage is TRBV7-6 and J usage is TRBJ2-2; 7 bases align to TRBD1. The germline V gene has CDR1 SGHVS and CDR2 FNYEAQ. With V trimmed by 8 bases and J by 6 bases, 12 bases remained unmatched. The CDR3 loop spans 15 amino acids.

The V and J genes are TRBV6-1 and TRBJ1-2; 7 bases are shared with TRBD1. CDR1 and CDR2 from the germline V gene are MNHNS and SASEGT. The CDR3 loop spans 14 amino acids. The V and J ends lost 7 bases and 5 bases, in that order; junction bases with no gene match: 10. DNA for the CDR3: TGTGCCAGCAATTTCCTCAGGGGGAATTATGGCTACACCTTC. Translating gives CASNFLRGNYGYTF.

The chain carries TRBV28 and TRBJ1-2, with a tentative D call TRBD1 (5 bases). In germline, CDR1 is MDHEN, CDR2 SYDVKM. Trimming stripped 4 bases from V and 6 bases from J, with 15 bases between. The CDR3 length is 14 residues. The CDR3 sequence: CASSWIEQDNGYTF. The CDR3 DNA follows: TGTGCCAGCAGTTGGATCGAACAGGACAATGGCTACACCTTC.

The chain carries TRBV7-6 and TRBJ2-1, with 8 positions matching TRBD2. Germline CDR1 SGHVS, CDR2 FNYEAQ. Germline trimming cut 3 bases from V and 8 bases from J; bases unmatched to any gene: 9. This CDR3 contains 15 residues. CDR3 nucleotides: TGTGCCAGCAGCTTCGGGGGGGCCTTAGGAGATGAGCAGTTCTTC. This sequence encodes CASSFGGALGDEQFF.

This clonotype was seen repeatedly, ten times or more. The J gene is TRBJ2-1, the V gene TRBV24-1; the match to TRBD2 covers 8 bases. Germline V gene lookup returns CDR1 KGHDR and CDR2 SFDVKD. V was pared by 6 bases and J by 10 bases, with 4 bases of the junction left unmatched. The CDR3 extends over 12 amino acids. This CDR3 reads CATSLTSAEQFF. The CDR3 coding sequence is TGTGCCACCAGTTTGACTAGCGCGGAGCAGTTCTTC.

The V and J genes are TRBV4-1 and TRBJ2-6; maybe TRBD1 (5 bases). The germline V gene encodes CDR1 MGHRA and CDR2 YSYEKL. The ends were cut back, 3 bases at V and 2 bases at J, with 8 bases in the middle. The CDR3 consists of 15 residues. CDR3 in amino acids: CASSQTATGANVLTF. Written as DNA, the CDR3 is TGCGCCAGCAGCCAGACAGCCACTGGGGCCAACGTCCTGACTTTC.